This is a list of T cell receptor beta chains from one sample in a study of blood T cells in healthy people across ages. TCRdb ran MiXCR on the 5' RACE reads and lists one entry per CDR3 protein. The table lists about a million distinct CDR3 sequences, around two fifths of them singletons, with less than 15% in the top ten. The sample taken for sequencing was blood. The origin of the receptors is a man in his late teens or twenties in good health. The CDR3 runs from the conserved cysteine through the conserved F or W. The D gene is left open where the match is weak. Size is omitted from some rows. Given values are once, few, many or a class for expanded clones.

d_call: NA; clone_size: NA; v_call: TRBV20-1; j_call: TRBJ2-1; cdr3_aa: CSARGTRDEQFF; cdr3_nt: TGCAGTGCGAGGGGCACTAGGGATGAGCAGTTCTTC
d_call: TRBD1; clone_size: NA; v_call: TRBV20-1; j_call: TRBJ1-4; cdr3_aa: CSARGTAYEKLFF; cdr3_nt: TGCAGTGCTAGGGGGACAGCCTACGAAAAACTGTTTTTT
d_call: TRBD1; clone_size: NA; v_call: TRBV4-1; j_call: TRBJ1-6; cdr3_aa: CASSRGQGQNSPLHF; cdr3_nt: TGCGCCAGCAGCCGCGGACAGGGCCAGAATTCACCCCTCCACTTT
d_call: TRBD1; clone_size: NA; v_call: TRBV9; j_call: TRBJ1-1; cdr3_aa: CASSPLGTGGLGTEAFF; cdr3_nt: TGTGCCAGCAGCCCCCTAGGGACAGGGGGCCTCGGTACTGAAGCTTTCTTT
d_call: NA; clone_size: NA; v_call: TRBV9; j_call: TRBJ2-2; cdr3_aa: CASSVDRAAGGELFF; cdr3_nt: TGTGCCAGCAGCGTAGATAGGGCGGCGGGCGGGGAGCTGTTTTTT
d_call: NA; clone_size: few; v_call: TRBV12-3/TRBV12-4; j_call: TRBJ2-6; cdr3_aa: CASSITPSSGANVLTF; cdr3_nt: TGTGCCAGCAGTATAACCCCCAGCTCTGGGGCCAACGTCCTGACTTTC
d_call: NA; clone_size: NA; v_call: TRBV12-3/TRBV12-4; j_call: TRBJ1-5; cdr3_aa: CASSLDIEWQPQHF; cdr3_nt: TGTGCCAGCAGTCTCGACATAGAATGGCAGCCCCAGCATTTT
d_call: NA; clone_size: NA; v_call: TRBV20-1; j_call: TRBJ2-1; cdr3_aa: CSARGQGSSYNEQFF; cdr3_nt: TGCAGTGCTAGAGGGCAGGGGAGCTCCTACAATGAGCAGTTCTTC
d_call: NA; clone_size: NA; v_call: TRBV5-8; j_call: TRBJ1-2; cdr3_aa: CASSLRSFNYGCTF; cdr3_nt: TGTGCCAGCAGCCTCCGTTCGTTTAACTATGGCTGCACCTTC
d_call: TRBD1; clone_size: NA; v_call: TRBV6-5; j_call: TRBJ1-6; cdr3_aa: CASTAHRGSPLHF; cdr3_nt: TGTGCCAGCACTGCGCACAGGGGCTCACCCCTCCACTTT
d_call: TRBD1; clone_size: NA; v_call: TRBV3-1; j_call: TRBJ2-5; cdr3_aa: CASSLRDRVVEEQYF; cdr3_nt: TGTGCCAGCAGCCTCCGGGACAGGGTAGTTGAGGAGCAGTACTTC
d_call: TRBD2; clone_size: few; v_call: TRBV4-3; j_call: TRBJ2-3; cdr3_aa: CASSQEATLAGDTDTQYF; cdr3_nt: TGCGCCAGCAGCCAAGAAGCTACCCTAGCGGGGGATACAGATACGCAGTATTTT
d_call: NA; clone_size: NA; v_call: TRBV9; j_call: TRBJ2-5; cdr3_aa: CASSVGILKEGQETQYF; cdr3_nt: TGTGCCAGCAGCGTAGGTATCCTGAAGGAAGGCCAAGAGACCCAGTACTTC
d_call: TRBD1; clone_size: NA; v_call: TRBV4-1; j_call: TRBJ2-1; cdr3_aa: CASSPFHGGQGDYNEQFF; cdr3_nt: TGCGCCAGCAGCCCCTTCCATGGAGGACAGGGGGACTACAATGAGCAGTTCTTC
d_call: TRBD1; clone_size: many; v_call: TRBV9; j_call: TRBJ2-7; cdr3_aa: CASSVAPGQGYEQYF; cdr3_nt: TGTGCCAGCAGCGTAGCCCCGGGACAGGGCTACGAGCAGTACTTC
d_call: NA; clone_size: NA; v_call: TRBV5-5; j_call: TRBJ2-1; cdr3_aa: CASTLAPLSYEQFF; cdr3_nt: TGTGCCAGCACCCTGGCGCCACTTAGCTATGAGCAGTTCTTC
d_call: NA; clone_size: NA; v_call: TRBV5-1; j_call: TRBJ1-2; cdr3_aa: CASSQAPTDRFYGYTF; cdr3_nt: TGCGCCAGCAGCCAGGCCCCTACAGACAGATTCTATGGCTACACCTTC
d_call: NA; clone_size: NA; v_call: TRBV20-1; j_call: TRBJ2-4; cdr3_aa: CSAPDRLKNIQYF; cdr3_nt: TGCAGTGCCCCCGACAGGCTAAAAAACATTCAGTACTTC
d_call: NA; clone_size: NA; v_call: TRBV20-1; j_call: TRBJ2-7; cdr3_aa: CSARIGYEQYF; cdr3_nt: TGCAGTGCTAGGATCGGCTACGAGCAGTACTTC
d_call: NA; clone_size: few; v_call: TRBV12-3/TRBV12-4; j_call: TRBJ2-7; cdr3_aa: CASSFSGSEQYF; cdr3_nt: TGTGCCAGCAGTTTCTCTGGCAGCGAGCAGTACTTC
d_call: NA; clone_size: NA; v_call: TRBV20-1; j_call: TRBJ2-4; cdr3_aa: CSASGDGKNIQYF; cdr3_nt: TGCAGTGCTAGTGGGGACGGGAAAAACATTCAGTACTTC
d_call: TRBD1; clone_size: once; v_call: TRBV7-8; j_call: TRBJ1-6; cdr3_aa: CAGSLGTKGQINSPLHF; cdr3_nt: TGTGCCGGCAGCTTAGGAACCAAGGGACAGATTAATTCACCCCTCCACTTT
d_call: NA; clone_size: NA; v_call: TRBV6-2/TRBV6-3; j_call: TRBJ1-5; cdr3_aa: CASRLRGADQPQHF; cdr3_nt: TGTGCCAGCAGGTTACGGGGAGCCGATCAGCCCCAGCATTTT
d_call: TRBD1; clone_size: NA; v_call: TRBV18; j_call: TRBJ2-7; cdr3_aa: CASSPGGGSYEQYF; cdr3_nt: TGTGCCAGCTCCCCAGGGGGCGGCTCCTACGAGCAGTACTTC
d_call: TRBD2; clone_size: NA; v_call: TRBV5-1; j_call: TRBJ2-7; cdr3_aa: CASSSTSGRAGTYEQYF; cdr3_nt: TGCGCCAGCAGCTCGACTAGCGGGAGGGCCGGAACCTACGAGCAGTACTTC
d_call: NA; clone_size: NA; v_call: TRBV4-1; j_call: TRBJ1-3; cdr3_aa: CASSQVSRGRNTIYF; cdr3_nt: TGCGCCAGCAGCCAAGTCAGCCGGGGGAGGAACACCATATATTTT
d_call: TRBD1; clone_size: few; v_call: TRBV7-3; j_call: TRBJ1-6; cdr3_aa: CASSSSGTGNTPLHF; cdr3_nt: TGTGCCAGCAGCTCGAGTGGGACAGGGAACACACCCCTCCACTTT